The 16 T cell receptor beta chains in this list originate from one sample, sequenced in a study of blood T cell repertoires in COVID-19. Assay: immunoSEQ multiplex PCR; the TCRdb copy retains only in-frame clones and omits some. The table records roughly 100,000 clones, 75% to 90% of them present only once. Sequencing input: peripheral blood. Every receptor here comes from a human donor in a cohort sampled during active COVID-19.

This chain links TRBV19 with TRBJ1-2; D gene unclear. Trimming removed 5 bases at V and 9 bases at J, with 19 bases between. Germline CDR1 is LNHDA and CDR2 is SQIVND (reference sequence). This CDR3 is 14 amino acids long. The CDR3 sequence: CASSPPKWALSYTF. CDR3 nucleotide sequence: TGTGCCAGTAGTCCTCCAAAGTGGGCACTCAGCTACACCTTC.

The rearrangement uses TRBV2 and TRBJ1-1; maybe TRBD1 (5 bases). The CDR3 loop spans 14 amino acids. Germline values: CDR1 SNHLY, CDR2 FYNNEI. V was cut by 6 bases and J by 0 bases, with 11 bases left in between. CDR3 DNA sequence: TGTGCCAGCAGAAAGGGGCGGATGAACACTGAAGCTTTCTTT. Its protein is CASRKGRMNTEAFF.

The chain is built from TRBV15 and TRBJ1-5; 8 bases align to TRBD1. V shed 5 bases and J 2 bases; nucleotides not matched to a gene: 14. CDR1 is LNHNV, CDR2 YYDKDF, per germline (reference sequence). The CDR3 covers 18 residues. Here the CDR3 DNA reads TGTGCCACCAGCGGGGTTTCAGGGGGCAGTAGGGGCAATCAGCCCCAGCATTTT. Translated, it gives CATSGVSGGSRGNQPQHF.

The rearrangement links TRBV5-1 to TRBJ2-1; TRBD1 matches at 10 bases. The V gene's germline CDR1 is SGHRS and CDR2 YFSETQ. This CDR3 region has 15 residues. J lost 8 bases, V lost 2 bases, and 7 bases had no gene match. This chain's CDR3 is CASSFRDRGIDEQFF. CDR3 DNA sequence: TGCGCCAGCAGCTTCCGGGACAGGGGTATCGATGAGCAGTTCTTC.

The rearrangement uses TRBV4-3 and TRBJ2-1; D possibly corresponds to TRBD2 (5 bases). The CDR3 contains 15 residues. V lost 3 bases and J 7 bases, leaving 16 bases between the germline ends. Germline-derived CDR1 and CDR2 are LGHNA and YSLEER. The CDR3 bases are TGCGCCAGCAGCCAGAGAAGTGAGGGCGAGAATGAGCAGTTCTTC. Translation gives CASSQRSEGENEQFF.

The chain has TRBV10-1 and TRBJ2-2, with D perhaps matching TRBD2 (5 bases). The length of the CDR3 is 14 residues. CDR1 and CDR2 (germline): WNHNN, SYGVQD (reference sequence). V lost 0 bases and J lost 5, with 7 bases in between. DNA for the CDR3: TGCGCCAGCAGTGAGTCACGGGGAACCGGGGAGCTGTTTTTT. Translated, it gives CASSESRGTGELFF.

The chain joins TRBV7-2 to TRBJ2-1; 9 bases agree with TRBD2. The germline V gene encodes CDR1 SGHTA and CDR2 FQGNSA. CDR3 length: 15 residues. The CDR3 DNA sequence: TGTGCTTCCGGGCTAGCGGGGTTCTCCTACAATGAGCAGTTCTTC. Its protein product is CASGLAGFSYNEQFF.

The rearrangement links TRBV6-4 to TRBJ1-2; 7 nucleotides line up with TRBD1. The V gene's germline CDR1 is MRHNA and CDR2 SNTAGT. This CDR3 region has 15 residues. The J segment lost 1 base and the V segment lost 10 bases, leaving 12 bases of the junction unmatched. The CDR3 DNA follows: TGTGCCACCACCGTCGACAGGGCCATTAACTATGGCTACACCTTC. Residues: CATTVDRAINYGYTF.

In nucleotides, the CDR3 is TGTGCCAGCAGGCTACGGGAGACCCAGTACTTC. Protein sequence: CASRLRETQYF. The chain recombines TRBV12-3 or TRBV12-4 with TRBJ2-5; D remains unclear. This CDR3 region has 11 residues. Trimming pared 6 bases from V and 5 bases from J, leaving 7 bases between.

In DNA form, the CDR3 reads TGTGCCAGCAATATTTCTACAGGGAATAGGGATGGCTACACCTTC. Its translation: CASNISTGNRDGYTF. The chain joins TRBV7-6 to TRBJ1-2; tentatively, D is TRBD1 (6 bases). With 7 bases removed from V and 6 bases from J, the gap between germline ends came to 21 bases. Germline V gene lookup returns CDR1 SGHVS and CDR2 FNYEAQ. The CDR3 is made up of 15 amino acids.

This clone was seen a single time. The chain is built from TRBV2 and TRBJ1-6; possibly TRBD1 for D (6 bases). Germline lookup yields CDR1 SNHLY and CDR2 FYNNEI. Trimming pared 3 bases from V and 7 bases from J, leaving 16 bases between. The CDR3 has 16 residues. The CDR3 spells CASSEQGRIENSPLHF. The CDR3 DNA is TGTGCCAGCAGTGAGCAGGGGCGGATAGAGAATTCACCCCTCCACTTT.

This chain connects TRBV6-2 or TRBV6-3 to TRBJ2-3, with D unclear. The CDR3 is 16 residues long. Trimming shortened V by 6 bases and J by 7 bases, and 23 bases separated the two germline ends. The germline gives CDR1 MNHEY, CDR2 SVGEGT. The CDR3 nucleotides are TGTGCCAGCAGCCCCCAATACGCCCTAGGTGGATATACGCAGTATTTT. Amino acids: CASSPQYALGGYTQYF.

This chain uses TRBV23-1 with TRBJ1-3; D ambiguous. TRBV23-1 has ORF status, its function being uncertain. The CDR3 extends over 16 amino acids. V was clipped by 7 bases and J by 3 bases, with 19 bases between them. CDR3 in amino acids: CASTLRWRLLGNTIYF. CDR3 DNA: TGCGCCAGCACGCTACGCTGGAGACTCCTTGGAAACACCATATATTTT.

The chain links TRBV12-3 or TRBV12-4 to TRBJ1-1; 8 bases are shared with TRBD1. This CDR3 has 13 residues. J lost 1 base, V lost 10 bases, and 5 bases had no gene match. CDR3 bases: TGTGCCACCCAGGGACAGGCGAACACTGAAGCTTTCTTT. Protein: CATQGQANTEAFF.

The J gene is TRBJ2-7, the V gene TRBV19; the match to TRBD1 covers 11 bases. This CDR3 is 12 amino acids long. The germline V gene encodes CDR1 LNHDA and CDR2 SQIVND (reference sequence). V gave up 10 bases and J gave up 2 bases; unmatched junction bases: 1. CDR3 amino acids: CATGQGAYEQYF. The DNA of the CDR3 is TGTGCCACGGGACAGGGGGCCTACGAGCAGTACTTC.

This CDR3 reads CSGTDPGGYGYTF. Here the CDR3 DNA reads TGCAGCGGCACCGACCCGGGGGGCTATGGCTACACCTTC. V gene TRBV29-1 combines with J gene TRBJ1-2; D possibly corresponds to TRBD1 (5 bases). This CDR3 region has 13 residues. Between the trimmed V and J ends, which lost 7 bases and 4 bases, there was a span of 16 bases. Germline CDR1 and CDR2: SQVTM and ANQGSEA.